The 26 T cell receptor beta chains given below trace back to one sample, sequenced in a study of T cells in Graves' hyperthyroidism and ophthalmopathy. Amplification yielded TCR beta CDR3 regions, with RNA transcripts as the source. First-round RT-PCR targeting the TCR CDR3 was performed with the HTBI primer set. TCRdb called the multiplex PCR reads again in MiXCR, with one record for every CDR3 protein. The table includes hundreds of thousands of distinct CDR3 sequences, under 45% detected once. Sequenced sample: blood. The receptors come from a woman aged 40 to 50 with Graves' hyperthyroidism.

This clonotype was seen repeatedly, ten times or more. The chain recombines TRBV7-9 with TRBJ2-7; D is ambiguous. The germline V gene has CDR1 SEHNR and CDR2 FQNEAQ (reference sequence). Trimming left V 3 bases short and J 2 bases short, with 11 bases between. This CDR3 has 14 residues. The DNA for the CDR3 is TGTGCCAGCAGCTTGTCACTGGGGACCTACGAGCAGTACTTC. The encoded protein is CASSLSLGTYEQYF.

This chain uses TRBV19 with TRBJ2-2; D is ambiguous. This CDR3 region has 12 residues. V was clipped by 6 bases and J by 7 bases, with 9 bases between them. Germline V gene data show CDR1 as LNHDA and CDR2 as SQIVND (reference sequence). The CDR3 bases are TGTGCCAGTAGGGATCGGGTCGGGGAGCTGTTTTTT. The encoded protein is CASRDRVGELFF. The variable domain in full, completed from reference TRBV19 and TRBJ2-2, reads DGGITQSPKYLFRKEGQNVTLSCEQNLNHDAMYWYRQDPGQGLRLIYYSQIVNDFQKGDIAEGYSVSREKKESFPLTVTSAQKNPTAFYLCASRDRVGELFFGEGSRLTVL.

This clonotype was observed a handful of times. This chain links TRBV24-1 with TRBJ1-2; D gene ambiguous. With 5 bases removed from V and 2 bases from J, the gap between germline ends came to 14 bases. The CDR3 runs to 15 residues. Germline V gene lookup returns CDR1 KGHDR and CDR2 SFDVKD. The DNA of the CDR3 is TGTGCCACCAGTGGGACCGCCCGGGGAAACTATGGCTACACCTTC. Amino acid sequence: CATSGTARGNYGYTF.

The V gene is TRBV19, the J gene TRBJ2-7; no clear D. The germline V gene encodes CDR1 LNHDA and CDR2 SQIVND (reference sequence). The V end lost 3 bases, the J end lost 2 bases, and 8 bases lay between the germline ends. The CDR3 consists of 13 residues. The CDR3 protein is CASSMYKAYEQYF. The CDR3 bases are TGTGCCAGTAGTATGTACAAGGCCTACGAGCAGTACTTC. The whole variable domain, remainder taken from reference TRBV19 and TRBJ2-7, is DGGITQSPKYLFRKEGQNVTLSCEQNLNHDAMYWYRQDPGQGLRLIYYSQIVNDFQKGDIAEGYSVSREKKESFPLTVTSAQKNPTAFYLCASSMYKAYEQYFGPGTRLTVT.

The table lists this clonotype with a few counts. The genes are TRBV6-5 and TRBJ1-1; D may be TRBD1 (6 bases). The CDR3 is made up of 13 amino acids. Germline V gene sequence: CDR1 MNHEY, CDR2 SVGAGI. V dropped 2 bases and J dropped 5 bases, with 9 bases sitting between them. As DNA, the CDR3 is TGTGCCAGCAGTTACGGACAGAAGACTGAAGCTTTCTTT. Translation: CASSYGQKTEAFF.

The rearrangement uses TRBV6-1 and TRBJ2-3; the D is unclear. The CDR3 is made up of 12 amino acids. Germline V gene sequence: CDR1 MNHNS, CDR2 SASEGT. Trimming pared 1 base from V and 12 bases from J, leaving 11 bases between. CDR3 loop: CASSEEIVRQYF. The CDR3 coding sequence is TGTGCCAGCAGTGAAGAAATAGTTCGCCAGTATTTT.

The chain recombines TRBV7-2 with TRBJ1-1; the match to TRBD1 covers 7 bases. The germline gives CDR1 SGHTA, CDR2 FQGNSA. V lost 5 bases, J lost 10 bases, and 10 bases stayed unmatched. The CDR3 is made up of 13 amino acids. The CDR3 DNA is TGTGCCAGCAGCCCGCAGACAGGGTTAGCAGCTTTCTTT. As protein: CASSPQTGLAAFF.

The V call is TRBV10-3, the J call TRBJ2-2; a weak D match, TRBD2 (5 bases). V was trimmed by 10 bases and J by 6 bases, leaving 18 bases between them. The CDR3 spans 14 residues. Germline loops: CDR1 ENHRY, CDR2 SYGVKD. The CDR3 loop is CASRDILPSGELFF. The CDR3 DNA reads as TGTGCCAGCCGGGATATCCTCCCCTCCGGGGAGCTGTTTTTT.

This clonotype was counted many times. This chain links TRBV2 with TRBJ1-4, with 8 bases lining up with TRBD1. The length of the CDR3 is 13 residues. The germline gives CDR1 SNHLY, CDR2 FYNNEI. J was trimmed by 7 bases and V by 3 bases; bases with no gene match: 1. CDR3 region: CASSDTGGEKLFF. The CDR3, as DNA: TGTGCCAGCAGTGATACAGGGGGTGAAAAACTGTTTTTT.

As regards this clonotype: An end of the junction differs from the germline gene, which may be a read error. V is TRBV11-2 and J is TRBJ2-7; weak D call: TRBD1 (6 bases). Per germline, CDR1 SGHAT and CDR2 FQNNGV. The CDR3 totals 16 residues. The CDR3 protein is CASSQTGLRGSPEQYF. For the CDR3, the DNA is TGCGCCAGCAGCCAAACAGGGCTGAGGGGTAGCCCCGAGCAGTACTTC.

In its sample, this clonotype was seen many times. The chain joins TRBV7-2 to TRBJ2-7; D is ambiguous. From germline, CDR1 is SGHTA and CDR2 FQGNSA. V gave up 2 bases and J gave up 1 base, with 6 bases separating them. The CDR3 extends over 13 amino acids. The DNA for the CDR3 is TGTGCCAGCAGCTTATTTGATTCCTACGAGCAGTACTTC. Translated: CASSLFDSYEQYF. Using reference TRBV7-2 and TRBJ2-7 for the parts outside the CDR3, the full variable domain is GAGVSQSPSNKVTEKGKDVELRCDPISGHTALYWYRQSLGQGLEFLIYFQGNSAPDKSGLPSDRFSAERTGGSVSTLTIQRTQQEDSAVYLCASSLFDSYEQYFGPGTRLTVT.

This clonotype was detected a few times. The chain carries TRBV2 and TRBJ1-4, with D possibly matching TRBD1 (6 bases). Deletions cut 4 bases from V and 14 bases from J, with 11 bases between. The CDR3 covers 11 residues. Per the germline V gene, CDR1 is SNHLY and CDR2 is FYNNEI. CDR3 DNA: TGTGCCAGCAGTGGAAAGGGGGTTCTGTTTTTT. Amino acids: CASSGKGVLFF.

V usage is TRBV7-2 and J usage is TRBJ2-2, with TRBD1 as a possible D gene (5 bases). V shed 5 bases and J shed 2 bases, with 9 bases lying between them. This CDR3 comprises 14 residues. Germline assignment: CDR1 SGHTA and CDR2 FQGNSA. The CDR3 DNA reads as TGTGCCAGCAGCCCAGACAGCAACACCGGGGAGCTGTTTTTT. Protein: CASSPDSNTGELFF.

This clonotype was picked up many times. CDR3 sequence (DNA): TGTGCCACCAGTGATTCCGAGCCCCGGGACAGTGATCAGCCCCAGCATTTT. This gives the protein CATSDSEPRDSDQPQHF. The chain has TRBV24-1 and TRBJ1-5; 7 nucleotides line up with TRBD1. Germline CDR1 reads KGHDR; CDR2 reads SFDVKD. J gave up 5 bases and V 2 bases, and 11 bases lay outside the gene matches. CDR3 length: 17 residues.

The rearrangement joins TRBV5-4 to TRBJ2-7; TRBD1 agrees at 7 bases. With V trimmed by 7 bases and J by 6 bases, 16 bases remained unmatched. There are 15 residues in the CDR3. Per the germline V gene, CDR1 is SGHNT and CDR2 is YYREEE (reference sequence). The CDR3 here is CASQRFIGQDCEQYF. The CDR3 DNA is TGTGCCAGCCAGAGGTTTATCGGACAGGACTGCGAGCAGTACTTC.

This clonotype has just a few counts. The chain links TRBV6-5 to TRBJ1-5; D not resolved. This CDR3 has 15 residues. Germline CDR1 and CDR2: MNHEY and SVGAGI. V lost 4 bases and J lost 4, with 14 bases in between. DNA for the CDR3: TGTGCCAGCAGTTTCAATGAATCACCTAATCAGCCCCAGCATTTT. Protein: CASSFNESPNQPQHF.

Regarding this clonotype: Its ends do not fully match the called genes, so a read error is possible. V usage is TRBV6-5 and J usage is TRBJ1-4, with D uncertain. The CDR3 is made up of 11 amino acids. Germline assignment: CDR1 MNHEY and CDR2 SVGAGI. The CDR3 nucleotides read TGTGCCAGCGGTTATCGGAAAAGATTGTTTTTT. Its protein is CASGYRKRLFF.

This clonotype was counted between two and nine times. The chain uses TRBV12-3 or TRBV12-4 and TRBJ1-5; the match to TRBD1 covers 9 bases. Trimming at V came to 5 bases and at J to 4 bases, leaving 6 bases not matched to a gene. CDR3 length: 15 residues. CDR3: CASSPRTGENQPQHF. The CDR3 region has the DNA TGTGCCAGCAGTCCCCGGACAGGGGAAAATCAGCCCCAGCATTTT.

The table lists this clonotype with many counts. The rearrangement links TRBV20-1 to TRBJ1-3, with D possibly TRBD1 on 6 matching bases. The length of the CDR3 is 15 residues. Trimming cost V 3 bases and J 2 bases, with 14 bases left between them. Germline CDR1 and CDR2: DFQATT and SNEGSKA (reference sequence). The CDR3 is CSARILRGTGNTIYF. For the CDR3, the DNA is TGCAGTGCTAGGATCCTAAGGGGGACTGGAAACACCATATATTTT.

The V and J genes are TRBV7-2 and TRBJ1-2; D possibly corresponds to TRBD1 (6 bases). The CDR3 totals 14 residues. Trimming removed 2 bases from V and 4 bases from J, with 11 bases in between. Germline V lookup: CDR1 SGHTA, CDR2 FQGNSA. The CDR3, as DNA: TGTGCCAGCAGCTTACAATCACAGGGCTATGGCTACACCTTC. Its translation: CASSLQSQGYGYTF.

This clonotype was counted between two and nine times. The CDR3 region is CASSRMGLAGKETQYF. The CDR3, as DNA: TGTGCCAGTAGTAGGATGGGACTAGCGGGGAAAGAGACCCAGTACTTC. This chain joins TRBV5-5 and TRBJ2-5; TRBD2 aligns across 13 bases. Per germline, CDR1 SGHKS and CDR2 YYEKEE (reference sequence). The CDR3 sequence is 16 residues long. J was trimmed by 3 bases and V by 8 bases; bases with no gene match: 10. Complete variable domain (other parts from reference TRBV5-5 and TRBJ2-5): DAGVTQSPTHLIKTRGQQVTLRCSPISGHKSVSWYQQVLGQGPQFIFQYYEKEERGRGNFPDRFSARQFPNYSSELNVNALLLGDSALYLCASSRMGLAGKETQYFGPGTRLLVL.

This clonotype was detected a few times. V and J are TRBV6-1 and TRBJ1-4, with no clear D. Trimming removed 8 bases at V and 6 bases at J, with 13 bases between. CDR3 length: 13 amino acids. Germline CDR1 is MNHNS and CDR2 is SASEGT. This chain's CDR3 is CASAWERDEKLFF. CDR3 nucleotides: TGTGCCAGCGCTTGGGAGAGAGATGAAAAACTGTTTTTT.

This rearrangement joins TRBV28 to TRBJ1-5, with TRBD1 as a possible D gene (5 bases). V lost 3 bases, J lost 6 bases, and 9 bases lay in between. Germline assignment: CDR1 MDHEN and CDR2 SYDVKM. This CDR3 is 13 amino acids long. The CDR3 reads CASSFRASQPQHF. CDR3 coding DNA: TGTGCCAGCAGTTTCAGGGCTAGTCAGCCCCAGCATTTT.

Notes on this clonotype: At one end, the junction sequence differs from germline, possibly due to a read error. The genes are TRBV19 and TRBJ2-7; 8 bases fit TRBD2. Per germline, CDR1 LNHDA and CDR2 SQIVND (reference sequence). The CDR3 sequence is 14 residues long. This CDR3 is CAGSVGTRTYEQYF. Here the CDR3 DNA reads TGTGCCGGTAGTGTCGGGACTAGGACCTACGAGCAGTACTTC.

For this clonotype: No conserved phenylalanine or tryptophan ends this CDR3, so it is likely a read error. The DNA is omitted, as the CDR3 cannot be located on it reliably, and the CDR3 follows TCRdb's listing. V gene TRBV20-1 combines with J gene TRBJ2-7; the DNA was not used to check the table's D call, TRBD2. Looked up from germline, CDR1 is DFQATT and CDR2 is SNEGSKA (reference sequence). The CDR3 contains 8 residues when both ends are counted. CDR3 residues: CSARTSTH.

In this sample, this clonotype turned up a few times. The chain uses TRBV7-8 and TRBJ2-7; the match to TRBD1 covers 8 bases. Germline V gene lookup returns CDR1 SGHVS and CDR2 FQNEAQ. V gave up 8 bases and J gave up 4 bases; unmatched junction bases: 4. CDR3 size: 12 residues. This CDR3 is CASGQGGYEQYF. DNA for the CDR3: TGTGCCAGCGGACAGGGTGGGTACGAGCAGTACTTC.